This TCR beta chain is drawn from a study of T cell responses to AZD1222 COVID-19 vaccine. From germline, CDR1 is MNHEY and CDR2 SVGAGI. The CDR3 runs to 13 residues. V lost 4 bases to trimming and J lost 6 bases, with 13 bases between them. Sequencing was performed with immunoSEQ multiplex PCR; in TCRdb, only in-frame clones are kept and a portion is missing. The sample has 120,000 or so clones, about nine tenths seen once. Broader study findings: Distributed over spike, vaccine-associated CD4 TCRs predominated at 160-218 and 743-854. Only six people who got AZD1222 tested seropositive at baseline.

Details on this clone: The antigen is undetermined.

The origin of this receptor is an adult in good health. The input for sequencing was peripheral blood, taken on day 0 of MenACWY control vaccination. The chain joins TRBV6-5 to TRBJ2-7, with D perhaps TRBD1 (6 bases). The CDR3 bases are TGTGCCAGCAGTTTGCACAGGGTGTCCGAGCAGTACTTC. Protein: CASSLHRVSEQYF.